These T cell receptor beta chains were read from a single sample in a study of Ad26.COV2.S vaccination and SARS-CoV-2 variants. Profiling relied on immunoSEQ multiplex PCR, and the TCRdb table lists in-frame clones only, not all of them. The sample includes about 390,000 clones, about nine tenths seen only once; the top ten take under 4%. Sequencing used peripheral blood, obtained in a trial of Ad26.COV2.S vaccine versus placebo. These receptors all come from a person aged 18-60 years who received the Ad26.COV2.S COVID-19 vaccine or a placebo. Both conserved end residues are part of each CDR3. Fields, in order: J gene, D gene, V gene, clone size, CDR3 DNA, CDR3 protein. A D gene is named only where the DNA matches it firmly. Size values are once, few and many counts, or a class for expanded clones, and some rows have none.

J: TRBJ1-4
D: TRBD1
V: TRBV6-5
size: .
DNA: TGTGCCAGCAGTTGGTCTGGACAGGGTGGGGAAAAACTGTTTTTT
CDR3: CASSWSGQGGEKLFF

J: TRBJ2-1
D: .
V: TRBV5-4
size: few
DNA: TGTGCCAGCAGCTTGGCAGTGGGTCTAGGCCCCTCCACCGACAATGAGCAGTTCTTC
CDR3: CASSLAVGLGPSTDNEQFF

J: TRBJ1-4
D: .
V: TRBV6-1
size: .
DNA: TGTGCCAGCAGTGAGAGTGTGGTAGCTAATGAAAAACTGTTTTTT
CDR3: CASSESVVANEKLFF

J: TRBJ1-1
D: .
V: TRBV19
size: .
DNA: TGTGCCAGTAGTATAGGGCACGAAGCTTTCTTT
CDR3: CASSIGHEAFF

J: TRBJ2-1
D: .
V: TRBV10-3
size: .
DNA: TGTGCCATCAGTGAGTTTGGGGGGGGCCTCAACAATGAGCAGTTCTTC
CDR3: CAISEFGGGLNNEQFF

J: TRBJ2-1
D: .
V: TRBV18
size: .
DNA: TGTGCCAGCTCACCCGAAACAGCGGCCTACAATGAGCAGTTCTTC
CDR3: CASSPETAAYNEQFF

J: TRBJ2-2
D: .
V: TRBV3-1/TRBV3-2
size: .
DNA: TGTGCCAGCAGCCACCCATACACCGGGGAGCTGTTTTTT
CDR3: CASSHPYTGELFF

J: TRBJ1-5
D: .
V: TRBV20-1
size: .
DNA: TGCAGTGCTAGTACAGTCAATCAGCCCCAGCATTTT
CDR3: CSASTVNQPQHF

J: TRBJ2-3
D: .
V: TRBV18
size: .
DNA: TGTGCCAGCTCACCAATCATTTCTAGCACAGATACGCAGTATTTT
CDR3: CASSPIISSTDTQYF

J: TRBJ2-7
D: TRBD2
V: TRBV6-6
size: .
DNA: TGTGCCAGCAGTCATCCCCGACTAGCGGGGGCTTACGAGCAGTACTTC
CDR3: CASSHPRLAGAYEQYF

J: TRBJ2-7
D: .
V: TRBV20-1
size: few
DNA: TGCAGTGCTAGTCCATGGGGGACCTCGAGCTCCTACGAGCAGTACTTC
CDR3: CSASPWGTSSSYEQYF

J: TRBJ1-2
D: .
V: TRBV6-5
size: few
DNA: TGTGCCAGCAGTTACTCATCGGGGGCCCGAGATGGCTACACCTTC
CDR3: CASSYSSGARDGYTF

J: TRBJ2-3
D: .
V: TRBV9
size: .
DNA: TGTGCCAGCAGCGTAGGAGAGGATACGCAGTATTTT
CDR3: CASSVGEDTQYF

J: TRBJ1-1
D: TRBD1
V: TRBV27
size: .
DNA: TGTGCCAGCAGTTTATTTCCTCCAGGGGGTGTGAACACTGAAGCTTTCTTT
CDR3: CASSLFPPGGVNTEAFF

J: TRBJ2-7
D: .
V: TRBV6-1
size: .
DNA: TGTGCCAGCAGTGAGGGGCCAGACAAAAACTACGAGCAGTACTTC
CDR3: CASSEGPDKNYEQYF

J: TRBJ2-2
D: .
V: TRBV6-5
size: once
DNA: TGTGCCAGCAGTCGAGATTCGAACACCGGGGAGCTGTTTTTT
CDR3: CASSRDSNTGELFF

J: TRBJ1-5
D: TRBD1
V: TRBV24-1
size: .
DNA: TGTGCCACCAGTGATCGGGACAGGGTTAAGCCCCAGCATTTT
CDR3: CATSDRDRVKPQHF

J: TRBJ1-2
D: .
V: TRBV24-1
size: once
DNA: TGTGCCACCAGTGATTCGGAGGTCGGCGGCTACACCTTC
CDR3: CATSDSEVGGYTF

J: TRBJ1-1
D: TRBD1
V: TRBV5-1
size: .
DNA: TGCGCCAGCAGCTCAGGACAGGGGGAAGCTTTCTTT
CDR3: CASSSGQGEAFF

J: TRBJ2-7
D: .
V: TRBV2
size: .
DNA: TGTGCCAGCACCGACAGTACCACCTACGAGCAGTACTTC
CDR3: CASTDSTTYEQYF

J: TRBJ2-5
D: .
V: TRBV7-2
size: .
DNA: TGTGCCAGCAGCTTAGTGGTTGAAGAGACCCAGTACTTC
CDR3: CASSLVVEETQYF

J: TRBJ2-2
D: .
V: TRBV6-5
size: .
DNA: TGTGCCAGCAGAGTGGTGCGGTCGAACACCGGGGAGCTGTTTTTT
CDR3: CASRVVRSNTGELFF

J: TRBJ1-4
D: .
V: TRBV18
size: .
DNA: TGTGCCAGCTCACCCGACAGGAATGAAAAACTGTTTTTT
CDR3: CASSPDRNEKLFF

J: TRBJ2-1
D: .
V: TRBV7-7
size: .
DNA: TGTGCTAGCAGCCCAAGACGGGGGAATGTCAATGAGCAGTTCTTC
CDR3: CASSPRRGNVNEQFF

J: TRBJ2-3
D: .
V: TRBV3-1/TRBV3-2
size: .
DNA: TGTGCCAGCAGCCAAGATTTGCCTAGTGGCACAGATACGCAGTATTTT
CDR3: CASSQDLPSGTDTQYF

J: TRBJ1-2
D: .
V: TRBV4-3
size: once
DNA: TGCGCCAGCAGCCAAGATCGTGACAGATCCTACACCTTC
CDR3: CASSQDRDRSYTF

J: TRBJ1-1
D: TRBD1
V: TRBV30
size: .
DNA: TGTGCCTGGAGTGTATCGGAACAGGGGAACACCGGTGAAGCTTTCTTT
CDR3: CAWSVSEQGNTGEAFF

J: TRBJ1-1
D: .
V: TRBV10-3
size: .
DNA: TGTGCCATCAGTGCGGGAGGGGGGACTGAAGCTTTCTTT
CDR3: CAISAGGGTEAFF

J: TRBJ2-2
D: .
V: TRBV19
size: .
DNA: TGTGCCAGTAGTATAGAGGGCCCCGGACAGTATAGCACCGGGGAGCTGTTTTTT
CDR3: CASSIEGPGQYSTGELFF

J: TRBJ2-2
D: .
V: TRBV7-6
size: .
DNA: TGTGCCAGCAGCTTGGGGGGGAACACCGGGGAGCTGTTTTTT
CDR3: CASSLGGNTGELFF

J: TRBJ2-1
D: .
V: TRBV30
size: .
DNA: TGTGCCTGGGGATCGGTGGGTGAGCAGTTCTTC
CDR3: CAWGSVGEQFF

J: TRBJ2-5
D: TRBD1
V: TRBV5-1
size: .
DNA: TGCGCCAGCAGGGTGACAGGGACAGTAGGAGAGACCCAGTACTTC
CDR3: CASRVTGTVGETQYF

J: TRBJ1-1
D: .
V: TRBV4-3
size: .
DNA: TGCGCCAGCAGCCAAGATCTACAGACTAACACTGAAGCTTTCTTT
CDR3: CASSQDLQTNTEAFF

J: TRBJ1-6
D: .
V: TRBV5-4
size: few
DNA: TGTGCCAGCAGCCCCGACGGGCTCTATAATTCACCCCTCCACTTT
CDR3: CASSPDGLYNSPLHF

J: TRBJ2-3
D: .
V: TRBV6-5
size: .
DNA: TGTGCCAGCAGTTACAGCACAGGGCGTGGAGATACGCAGTATTTT
CDR3: CASSYSTGRGDTQYF

J: TRBJ2-3
D: .
V: TRBV7-2
size: .
DNA: TGTGCCAGCAGCCTCCACGTCCCTCCGGATACGCAGTATTTT
CDR3: CASSLHVPPDTQYF

J: TRBJ1-2
D: TRBD1
V: TRBV5-4
size: .
DNA: TGTGCCAGCAGCGGGGGACAGCTATATGGCTACACCTTC
CDR3: CASSGGQLYGYTF

J: TRBJ2-5
D: .
V: TRBV5-4
size: .
DNA: TGTGCCAGCAGCTTGGTGCCATCAGAGACCCAGTACTTC
CDR3: CASSLVPSETQYF

J: TRBJ1-2
D: .
V: TRBV30
size: .
DNA: TGTGCCTGGAGTCACGGCAGGGGAGATGGCTACACCTTC
CDR3: CAWSHGRGDGYTF

J: TRBJ2-5
D: .
V: TRBV5-8
size: .
DNA: TGTGCCAGCAGCTTGGACCGCATACCTTACCAAGAGACCCAGTACTTC
CDR3: CASSLDRIPYQETQYF

J: TRBJ2-1
D: .
V: TRBV5-4
size: .
DNA: TGTGCCAGCAGCTTGGCCACCGGGGACCCCTACAATGAGCAGTTCTTC
CDR3: CASSLATGDPYNEQFF

J: TRBJ1-2
D: .
V: TRBV19
size: .
DNA: TGTGCCAGTAGAGGGACCGGGACTCTTTATGGCTACACCTTC
CDR3: CASRGTGTLYGYTF

J: TRBJ2-1
D: .
V: TRBV30
size: .
DNA: TGTGCCGGTGCTGAGGGAAGCTCCTACAATGAGCAGTTCTTC
CDR3: CAGAEGSSYNEQFF

J: TRBJ2-3
D: .
V: TRBV7-8
size: .
DNA: TGTGCCAGCAGCCAGGGGTGGGGAGATACGCAGTATTTT
CDR3: CASSQGWGDTQYF

J: TRBJ2-1
D: .
V: TRBV5-6
size: once
DNA: TGTGCCAGCAGCTCGTACTCCGGGACGGAGTACAATGAGCAGTTCTTC
CDR3: CASSSYSGTEYNEQFF

J: TRBJ2-3
D: .
V: TRBV3-1/TRBV3-2
size: once
DNA: TGTGCCAGCAGCCCAGCGCGGTTAGGTACGCAGTATTTT
CDR3: CASSPARLGTQYF

J: TRBJ2-2
D: .
V: TRBV5-4
size: .
DNA: TGTGCCAGCAGCTTAGGTGGAACCGGGGAGCTGTTTTTT
CDR3: CASSLGGTGELFF

J: TRBJ1-5
D: .
V: TRBV11-3
size: few
DNA: TGTGCCAGCAGCTCGCAACAGGAACGGGGCAATCAGCCCCAGCATTTT
CDR3: CASSSQQERGNQPQHF

J: TRBJ2-7
D: .
V: TRBV6-1
size: .
DNA: TGTGCCAGCAGTGAAGTTGTTTACGGGGGCAACTCCTACGAGCAGTACTTC
CDR3: CASSEVVYGGNSYEQYF

J: TRBJ2-1
D: TRBD1
V: TRBV4-1
size: .
DNA: TGCGCCAGCAGCCACCCCGGACAGGGGGTTAAGGGTGAGCAGTTCTTC
CDR3: CASSHPGQGVKGEQFF

J: TRBJ1-5
D: .
V: TRBV6-5
size: .
DNA: TGTGCCAGCGCAACGGAGGTGGGGAATCAGCCCCAGCATTTT
CDR3: CASATEVGNQPQHF

J: TRBJ1-5
D: .
V: TRBV15
size: .
DNA: TGTGCCACCAGCAGAGAAGGGTTTACAAATCAGCCCCAGCATTTT
CDR3: CATSREGFTNQPQHF

J: TRBJ2-5
D: TRBD2
V: TRBV5-6
size: once
DNA: TGTGCCAGCAGCTCTGCCAGACTAGCGGGGGGTGAGACCCAGTACTTC
CDR3: CASSSARLAGGETQYF

J: TRBJ2-1
D: .
V: TRBV5-4
size: .
DNA: TGTGCCAGCAGCACGTGGGGTTATGAGCAGTTCTTC
CDR3: CASSTWGYEQFF

J: TRBJ1-1
D: TRBD1
V: TRBV2
size: .
DNA: TGTGCCAGCAGCCGGGACAGGCCCACTGAAGCTTTCTTT
CDR3: CASSRDRPTEAFF

J: TRBJ2-1
D: .
V: TRBV2
size: few
DNA: TGTGCCAGCAGTCCCGTGGGATCCCATGAGCAGTTCTTC
CDR3: CASSPVGSHEQFF

J: TRBJ1-4
D: .
V: TRBV9
size: .
DNA: TGTGCCAGCAGCGTAGGGGCAGCTACTAATGAAAAACTGTTTTTT
CDR3: CASSVGAATNEKLFF